This TCR beta chain was profiled in a study of CD8+ T cells in alopecia areata. V lost 2 bases and J 2 bases, leaving 8 bases between the germline ends. Germline V gives CDR1 SGHDT, CDR2 YYEEEE. The CDR3 totals 13 residues. Following RNA extraction, reverse transcription yielded cDNA that acted as the sequencing template. The data were produced by immunoSEQ multiplex PCR, yet TCRdb's version contains in-frame clones alone and is incomplete. The table includes some 170,000 clones, around 71% detected once. The starting material was CD8+ T cells sorted from blood, obtained at week 0. The V call is TRBV5-6, the J call TRBJ2-7; unclear D gene. The TCR sequence derives from a human donor with alopecia areata. The CDR3 sequence: CASSFARTYEQYF. The CDR3 nucleotides read TGTGCCAGCAGCTTCGCCAGGACCTACGAGCAGTACTTC.